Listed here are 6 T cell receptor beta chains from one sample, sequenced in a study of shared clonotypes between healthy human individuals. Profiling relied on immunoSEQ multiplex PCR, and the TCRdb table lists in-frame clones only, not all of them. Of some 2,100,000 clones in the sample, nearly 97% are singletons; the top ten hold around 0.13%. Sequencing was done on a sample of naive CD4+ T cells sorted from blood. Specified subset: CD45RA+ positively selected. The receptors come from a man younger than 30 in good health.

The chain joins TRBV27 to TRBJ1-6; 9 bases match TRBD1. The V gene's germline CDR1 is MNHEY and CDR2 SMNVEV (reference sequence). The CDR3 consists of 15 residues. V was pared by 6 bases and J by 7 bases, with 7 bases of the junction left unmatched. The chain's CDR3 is CASREQGAANSPLHF. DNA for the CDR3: TGTGCCAGCAGGGAACAGGGGGCGGCGAATTCACCCCTCCACTTT.

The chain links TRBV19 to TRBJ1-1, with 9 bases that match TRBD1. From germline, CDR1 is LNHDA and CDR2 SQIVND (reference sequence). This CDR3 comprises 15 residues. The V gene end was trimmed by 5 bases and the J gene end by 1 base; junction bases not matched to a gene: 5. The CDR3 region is CASSRLGQGNTEAFF. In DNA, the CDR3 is TGTGCCAGTAGTCGGTTGGGACAGGGGAACACTGAAGCTTTCTTT.

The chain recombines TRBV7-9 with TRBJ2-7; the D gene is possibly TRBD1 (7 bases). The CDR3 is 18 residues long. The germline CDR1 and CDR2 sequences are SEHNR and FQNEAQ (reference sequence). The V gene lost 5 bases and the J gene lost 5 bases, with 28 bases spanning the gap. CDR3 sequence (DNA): TGTGCCAGCAGCCTACGCTACCGGGACAGCAAGGGGGAGGACGAGCAGTACTTC. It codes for CASSLRYRDSKGEDEQYF. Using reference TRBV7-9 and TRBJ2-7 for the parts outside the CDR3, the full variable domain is DTGVSQNPRHKITKRGQNVTFRCDPISEHNRLYWYRQTLGQGPEFLTYFQNEAQLEKSRLLSDRFSAERPKGSFSTLEIQRTEQGDSAMYLCASSLRYRDSKGEDEQYFGPGTRLTVT.

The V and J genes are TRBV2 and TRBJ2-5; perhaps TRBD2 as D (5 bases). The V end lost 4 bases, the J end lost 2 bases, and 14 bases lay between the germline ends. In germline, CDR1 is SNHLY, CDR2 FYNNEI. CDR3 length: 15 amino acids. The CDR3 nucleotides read TGTGCCAGCAGTGCTAGGACTTCCCCTCAAGAGACCCAGTACTTC. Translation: CASSARTSPQETQYF.

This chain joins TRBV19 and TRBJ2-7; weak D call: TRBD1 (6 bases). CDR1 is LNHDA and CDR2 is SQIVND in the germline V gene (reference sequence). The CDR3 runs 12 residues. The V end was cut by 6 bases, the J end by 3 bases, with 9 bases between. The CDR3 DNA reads TGTGCCAGTAGCCGAGGGGGCTACGAGCAGTACTTC. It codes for CASSRGGYEQYF.

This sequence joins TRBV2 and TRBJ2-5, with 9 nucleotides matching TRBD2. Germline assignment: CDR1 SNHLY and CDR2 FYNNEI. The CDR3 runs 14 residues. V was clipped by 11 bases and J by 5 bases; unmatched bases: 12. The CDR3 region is CAATPGTSQETQYF. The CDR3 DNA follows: TGTGCCGCGACCCCCGGGACTAGCCAGGAGACCCAGTACTTC.